This record looks at one T cell receptor (beta chain) sequence and its context. What this receptor recognizes is not known. There are no base qualities to consult, and no much larger clone falls within one base. The method was multiplex PCR. Instrument used: Illumina HiSeq 4000. iRepertoire HTBI primers and Arm-PCR amplification of CDR3 regions were used to construct TCR beta libraries. PCR products were gel purified before sequencing. As for how the authors treated the data: A total of 62 TRBV and under 15 TRBJ segments were identified across samples and were used for gene usage analysis of CDR3 amino acid clonotypes. Filtered high-quality paired reads were merged into contigs using COPE and FqMerger. Contigs were aligned with BLAST to IMGT TRBV, TRBD and TRBJ reference genes, and CDR3 was defined per IMGT. Highly expanded clones were defined as clonotypes with a frequency above 0.1%. Shannon entropy served as the measure of repertoire diversity, while the Gini coefficient captured V-J evenness. Clonotypes shared by more than one individual were considered public. TCRdb reprocessing: public reads trimmed at Q25 with fastp, clones called with MiXCR, in-frame beta chains kept. All rows with the same CDR3 protein become a single entry with the most common DNA and genes. V and J calls and clone size were set by TCRdb, not the authors. This sample comprises roughly 450,000 distinct CDR3 sequences, around 20% of them detected only once. The ten largest clonotypes hold approximately 8% of the sample.

This sample was taken from a study of regulatory T cells in long-lasting Graves disease (dated by TCRdb to about 2021). Broadly, across the study: Persistent Graves' disease was defined as persistently positive TSH receptor autoantibodies together with antithyroid drug treatment for over 5 years. On average, persistent Graves' disease patients in the clinical cohort had been on antithyroid drugs for around 9.5 years. A total of about 33 samples underwent TCR sequencing: about 13 from persistent and some 20 from newly diagnosed Graves' disease patients. Persistent Graves' disease patients were compared with newly diagnosed Graves' disease patients by peripheral blood TCR sequencing and RNA sequencing. The study was registered as a clinical trial and conducted in China.

Broader findings and caveats from the paper: The authors noted that the small sample size was a limitation that may lower accuracy. Persistent patients shared more public clonotypes among themselves (more than 2,500) than newly diagnosed patients did (approximately 900). Only the TCR beta chain was sequenced and analyzed. Preferential use of TRBV28, TRBJ1-2 and TRBJ2-5 was observed in persistent disease, whereas TRBV20-1 and TRBJ2-1 were favored in newly diagnosed disease. Compared with newly diagnosed patients, persistent Graves' disease patients had lower TCR Shannon entropy and fewer highly expanded clones, which suggests clonal expansion. Peripheral blood alone was examined, since thyroid tissue, which constituted the primary lesion, could not be accessed.

The sample's time point label is to be understood as: persistent/refractory GD, antithyroid drugs over 5 years with positive TRAb. For both TCR sequencing and RNA sequencing, RNA was extracted from PBMCs in TRIzol. The diagnosis of Graves' disease was made according to American Thyroid Association guidelines. Patients for the study were recruited at an endocrinology department in Xi'an, China. Each patient gave about 10 milliliters of peripheral blood, collected in an EDTA anticoagulant tube. Ficoll Paque Plus density gradient separation was used to isolate PBMCs, and no additional T cell sorting was done. An Agilent 2100 Bioanalyzer and agarose gel were used to assess RNA quality, and a NanoDrop 2000 was used to measure RNA concentration. Taken from the germline V gene, the CDR1 and CDR2 loops are MNHNS and SASEGT. The CDR3 goes from the cysteine to the phenylalanine over 15 residues. Only the CDR3 DNA stays, 45 bases, in frame from base 1. Trimming takes 6 bases from V and 3 bases from J, and the germline ends sit 15 bases apart.

This TCR came from a female donor with Graves disease. This sequence uses TRBV6-1 and TRBJ1-5; no D gene call is confident. The specimen comprised peripheral blood mononuclear cells (PBMCs), sampled when the disease was refractory, from a patient treated with antithyroid drugs. Read as DNA, the sequence is TGTGCCAGCAGGCCATTTATGGGGTCCAATCAGCCCCAGCATTTT. Translation gives CASRPFMGSNQPQHF.